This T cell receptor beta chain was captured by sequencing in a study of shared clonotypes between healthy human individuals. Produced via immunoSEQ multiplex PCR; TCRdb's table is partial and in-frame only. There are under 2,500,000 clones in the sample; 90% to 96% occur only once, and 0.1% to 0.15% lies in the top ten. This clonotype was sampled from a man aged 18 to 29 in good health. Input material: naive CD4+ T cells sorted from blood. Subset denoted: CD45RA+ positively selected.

This CDR3 is CASSPQGDRVSYNEQFF. The DNA for the CDR3 is TGTGCCAGCAGCCCACAGGGGGACAGGGTGTCCTACAATGAGCAGTTCTTC. The rearrangement uses TRBV11-2 and TRBJ2-1, with TRBD1 matching 9 bases. CDR3 length: 17 residues. The germline V gene encodes CDR1 SGHAT and CDR2 FQNNGV. V shed 5 bases and J 1 base; nucleotides not matched to a gene: 9.